This T cell receptor beta chain was observed in a study of T cells after posttransplantation cyclophosphamide. Measured with immunoSEQ multiplex PCR; TCRdb has only the in-frame clones, and not every one. The sample has 31,000 or so clones, roughly 91% seen once. CDR1 and CDR2 from the germline V gene are SGHTA and FQGNSA. Trimming took 6 bases from V and 11 from J; bases not matched to a gene: 7. The CDR3 covers 12 residues. Cells defined as naive were viable CD3+CD4+ or CD3+CD8+ and CCR7+CD45RA+CD45RO-CD95-CD27+CD28+. The related graft donor's blood sample was taken on the day of bone marrow donation. This clone was counted once.

The sequenced material came from naive CD4+ T cells sorted from blood. This clonotype was obtained from a young man in good health and a related stem cell transplant donor. This chain links TRBV7-2 with TRBJ1-5, with 7 bases fitting TRBD1. CDR3 nucleotide sequence: TGTGCCAGCAGACTCAACCAGGGGGCCCAGCATTTT. Amino acid sequence: CASRLNQGAQHF.